This is a list of T cell receptor beta chains from one sample in a study of blood T cell repertoires in COVID-19. Profiled with immunoSEQ multiplex PCR; TCRdb holds only in-frame clones, not every one. The table records approximately 270,000 clones, roughly 88% of them present only once. Sequenced input: PBMCs or T cells enriched from blood (not recorded which). The receptors come from a woman between 25 and 40 years old who had recovered from COVID-19. Each CDR3 is given with its conserved first and last residue. A D gene is named only where the DNA matches it firmly. Not all rows give a size; the values are once, few, many and, for expanded clones, a class.

>NA|TRBV28|TRBJ1-1|NA
CASRYRVRTEAFF
TGTGCCAGCAGATACAGGGTGAGGACTGAAGCTTTCTTT
>NA|TRBV4-1|TRBJ2-3|NA
CASSPSRRSGASSTDTQYF
TGCGCCAGCAGCCCTAGTCGGCGGTCAGGGGCGAGTAGCACAGATACGCAGTATTTT
>NA|TRBV6-4|TRBJ1-6|NA
CASSGDTYSPLHF
TGTGCCAGCAGTGGGGACACTTATTCACCCCTCCACTTT
>NA|TRBV6-5|TRBJ2-5|NA
CASSYSILAGTQYF
TGTGCCAGCAGTTACTCGATTTTGGCAGGGACCCAGTACTTC
>NA|TRBV28|TRBJ2-3|NA
CASSLRLGDTQYF
TGTGCCAGCAGCCTGAGACTAGGAGATACGCAGTATTTT
>NA|TRBV7-9|TRBJ2-7|TRBD2
CASSGPGGYEQYF
TGTGCCAGTTCCGGTCCGGGAGGATACGAGCAGTACTTC
>NA|TRBV5-6|TRBJ2-7|NA
CASSFGTAGEQYF
TGTGCCAGCAGCTTTGGGACTGCGGGCGAGCAGTACTTC
>few|TRBV4-2|TRBJ1-1|NA
CASSQEGYMNTEAFF
TGTGCCAGCAGCCAAGAGGGCTATATGAACACTGAAGCTTTCTTT
>NA|TRBV3-1/TRBV3-2|TRBJ1-6|NA
CASSPRGDENSPLHF
TGTGCCAGCAGCCCTAGGGGCGACGAGAATTCACCCCTCCACTTT
>once|TRBV12-3/TRBV12-4|TRBJ1-2|NA
CASSFGHHGYTF
TGTGCCAGCAGTTTTGGACACCATGGCTACACCTTC
>once|TRBV10-3|TRBJ1-6|NA
CAISESTGNSPLHF
TGTGCCATCAGTGAGTCGACGGGTAATTCACCCCTCCACTTT
>NA|TRBV30|TRBJ1-1|NA
CAWSKGGIRDLEAFF
TGTGCCTGGAGTAAAGGGGGAATCAGGGACCTTGAAGCTTTCTTT
>NA|TRBV4-2|TRBJ2-1|TRBD2
CASSQDRLAGGNEQFF
TGTGCCAGCAGCCAAGATAGACTAGCGGGGGGGAATGAGCAGTTCTTC
>NA|TRBV27|TRBJ2-1|TRBD1
CASSSYRGTLLDNEQFF
TGTGCCAGCAGTTCCTACAGGGGAACCCTTCTGGACAATGAGCAGTTCTTC
>NA|TRBV6-5|TRBJ1-2|TRBD1
CASSTHRGRIGGYTF
TGTGCCAGCAGTACCCACAGGGGTAGGATTGGTGGCTACACCTTC
>once|TRBV7-2|TRBJ1-2|NA
CASSRSGGGDGYTF
TGTGCCAGCAGCCGGTCCGGGGGAGGGGATGGCTACACCTTC
>NA|TRBV7-9|TRBJ1-1|TRBD1
CASRDTGGTEAFF
TGTGCCAGCAGGGACACAGGGGGCACTGAAGCTTTCTTT
>NA|TRBV5-1|TRBJ1-2|NA
CASSLDQGDYGYTF
TGCGCCAGCAGCTTGGATCAGGGTGACTATGGCTACACCTTC
>NA|TRBV24-1|TRBJ2-1|NA
CATSDLNRATSYNEQFF
TGTGCCACCAGTGACTTAAACAGGGCGACCTCCTACAATGAGCAGTTCTTC
>NA|TRBV15|TRBJ2-4|TRBD2
CATSSRLAGGPKNIQYF
TGTGCCACCAGCAGCCGACTAGCGGGGGGTCCCAAAAACATTCAGTACTTC
>NA|TRBV19|TRBJ1-2|TRBD1
CASSIGDRAYGYTF
TGTGCCAGTAGTATTGGGGACAGGGCCTATGGCTACACCTTC
>NA|TRBV14|TRBJ2-2|NA
CASSPGITNTGELFF
TGTGCCAGCAGTCCGGGAATAACGAACACCGGGGAGCTGTTTTTT
>few|TRBV27|TRBJ1-3|NA
CASRSSGNTIYF
TGTGCCAGCAGGAGCTCTGGAAACACCATATATTTT
>few|TRBV20-1|TRBJ1-1|NA
CSARIYTEAFF
TGCAGTGCTAGAATCTACACTGAAGCTTTCTTT
>NA|TRBV12-3/TRBV12-4|TRBJ2-3|TRBD1
CASSRQGTDTQYF
TGTGCCAGCAGTCGACAGGGTACAGATACGCAGTATTTT
>NA|TRBV24-1|TRBJ2-5|TRBD2
CATSDLGTGGETQYF
TGTGCCACCAGTGATTTGGGGACGGGAGGGGAGACCCAGTACTTC
>NA|TRBV12-3/TRBV12-4|TRBJ1-2|NA
CASSLGGIYGYTF
TGTGCCAGCAGCCTGGGGGGAATCTATGGCTACACCTTC
>NA|TRBV27|TRBJ1-2|NA
CASSLNIWWSARGGYTF
TGTGCCAGCAGTTTGAATATATGGTGGTCGGCCCGGGGTGGCTACACCTTC
>NA|TRBV19|TRBJ1-2|TRBD1
CASRRGQLANYGYTF
TGTGCCAGTCGAAGGGGACAGTTAGCTAACTATGGCTACACCTTC
>few|TRBV4-1|TRBJ2-5|TRBD2
CASSQDWRGAQETQYF
TGCGCCAGCAGCCAAGATTGGCGGGGGGCTCAAGAGACCCAGTACTTC
>NA|TRBV19|TRBJ1-2|NA
CASSIGENYGYTF
TGTGCCAGTAGTATTGGGGAGAACTATGGCTACACCTTC
>few|TRBV6-4|TRBJ2-2|NA
CASSEGGTGELFF
TGTGCCAGCAGTGAGGGGGGCACCGGGGAGCTGTTTTTT
>once|TRBV28|TRBJ1-2|TRBD1
CASNLRGRSYGYTF
TGTGCCAGCAACCTCAGGGGGCGGTCCTATGGCTACACCTTC
>NA|TRBV7-2|TRBJ2-1|NA
CASSLARQVVNNEQFF
TGTGCCAGCAGCTTAGCCCGACAGGTAGTTAACAATGAGCAGTTCTTC
>NA|TRBV9|TRBJ2-1|NA
CASSPGVSFSEQFF
TGTGCCAGCAGCCCAGGGGTCTCCTTTAGTGAGCAGTTCTTC
>NA|TRBV15|TRBJ2-1|TRBD2
CATSRDTLVVAGGLNQFF
TGTGCCACCAGCAGAGACACACTCGTGGTAGCGGGAGGGCTAAATCAGTTCTTC
>NA|TRBV15|TRBJ1-4|NA
CATSPRSNEKLFF
TGTGCCACCAGCCCCCGGAGTAATGAAAAACTGTTTTTT
>NA|TRBV19|TRBJ2-1|NA
CASSPSRGGPYDEQFF
TGTGCCAGTAGTCCTTCTAGAGGGGGACCCTATGATGAGCAGTTCTTC
>NA|TRBV2|TRBJ2-5|NA
CASKGDGETQYF
TGTGCCAGCAAGGGGGATGGGGAGACCCAGTACTTC
>NA|TRBV2|TRBJ1-5|NA
CASSEGAINQPQHF
TGTGCCAGCAGTGAAGGGGCGATCAATCAGCCCCAGCATTTT
>NA|TRBV7-9|TRBJ1-6|NA
CASSSSRSYNSPLHF
TGTGCCAGCAGCTCCTCCAGGTCATATAATTCACCCCTCCACTTT
>NA|TRBV28|TRBJ2-2|TRBD2
CASRSSGRSGELFF
TGTGCCAGCAGAAGTAGCGGGAGGTCCGGGGAGCTGTTTTTT
>NA|TRBV27|TRBJ1-5|NA
CASSFRGSSNQPQHF
TGTGCCAGCAGTTTTAGGGGATCTAGCAATCAGCCCCAGCATTTT
>NA|TRBV19|TRBJ1-1|NA
CASSIGGEVNTEAFF
TGTGCCAGTAGTATAGGGGGGGAGGTGAACACTGAAGCTTTCTTT
>NA|TRBV2|TRBJ2-7|TRBD2
CASKLGLAGGAREQYF
TGTGCCAGCAAGTTGGGACTAGCGGGAGGGGCACGGGAGCAGTACTTC
>NA|TRBV5-5|TRBJ1-2|NA
CASDSSEDYGYTF
TGTGCCAGCGACTCGTCGGAGGACTATGGCTACACCTTC
>NA|TRBV28|TRBJ1-1|NA
CASSFIGGRGTEAFF
TGTGCCAGCAGTTTTATTGGGGGCCGGGGCACTGAAGCTTTCTTT
>NA|TRBV6-5|TRBJ2-7|NA
CASSPRRGNWEQYF
TGTGCCAGCAGTCCCCGAAGGGGGAACTGGGAGCAGTACTTC
>NA|TRBV28|TRBJ1-2|NA
CASSPPVQGYTF
TGTGCCAGCAGTCCTCCCGTCCAGGGCTACACCTTC
>once|TRBV6-2/TRBV6-3|TRBJ2-7|TRBD2
CASSYAGGDYEQYF
TGTGCCAGCAGTTACGCGGGAGGGGACTACGAGCAGTACTTC
>NA|TRBV6-5|TRBJ2-5|NA
CASSRGTQETQYF
TGTGCCAGCAGTCGAGGGACACAAGAGACCCAGTACTTC
>NA|TRBV5-1|TRBJ2-5|NA
CASSLGGKDETQYF
TGCGCCAGCAGCTTAGGCGGGAAAGATGAGACCCAGTACTTC
>NA|TRBV12-5|TRBJ2-2|TRBD1
CASASTGGAPGELFF
TGTGCTAGTGCCTCGACAGGGGGCGCACCCGGGGAGCTGTTTTTT
>few|TRBV24-1|TRBJ1-2|NA
CATSDLRGYGYTF
TGTGCCACCAGTGATCTCAGGGGCTATGGCTACACCTTC
>NA|TRBV2|TRBJ2-1|NA
CASSAEGIGYNEQFF
TGTGCCAGCAGTGCAGAGGGTATCGGATACAATGAGCAGTTCTTC
>NA|TRBV19|TRBJ2-7|NA
CASSDGGTAYEQYF
TGTGCCAGTAGTGATGGCGGGACAGCCTACGAGCAGTACTTC
>NA|TRBV5-8|TRBJ2-1|NA
CASSVGGLSSYNEQFF
TGTGCCAGCAGCGTCGGCGGGCTGAGCTCCTACAATGAGCAGTTCTTC